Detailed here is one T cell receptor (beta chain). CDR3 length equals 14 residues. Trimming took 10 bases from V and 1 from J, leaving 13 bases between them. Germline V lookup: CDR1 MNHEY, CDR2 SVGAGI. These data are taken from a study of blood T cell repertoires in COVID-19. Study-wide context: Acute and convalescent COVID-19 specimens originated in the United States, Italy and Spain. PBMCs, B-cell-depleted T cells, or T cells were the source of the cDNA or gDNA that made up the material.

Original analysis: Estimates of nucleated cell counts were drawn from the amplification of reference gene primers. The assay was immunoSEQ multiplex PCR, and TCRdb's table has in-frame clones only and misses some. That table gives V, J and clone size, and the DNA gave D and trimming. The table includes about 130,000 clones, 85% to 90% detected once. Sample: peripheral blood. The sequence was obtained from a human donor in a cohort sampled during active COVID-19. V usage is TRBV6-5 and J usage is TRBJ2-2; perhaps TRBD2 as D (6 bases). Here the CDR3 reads CATALGGNTGELFF. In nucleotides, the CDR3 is TGTGCCACCGCTTTGGGGGGGAACACCGGGGAGCTGTTTTTT.